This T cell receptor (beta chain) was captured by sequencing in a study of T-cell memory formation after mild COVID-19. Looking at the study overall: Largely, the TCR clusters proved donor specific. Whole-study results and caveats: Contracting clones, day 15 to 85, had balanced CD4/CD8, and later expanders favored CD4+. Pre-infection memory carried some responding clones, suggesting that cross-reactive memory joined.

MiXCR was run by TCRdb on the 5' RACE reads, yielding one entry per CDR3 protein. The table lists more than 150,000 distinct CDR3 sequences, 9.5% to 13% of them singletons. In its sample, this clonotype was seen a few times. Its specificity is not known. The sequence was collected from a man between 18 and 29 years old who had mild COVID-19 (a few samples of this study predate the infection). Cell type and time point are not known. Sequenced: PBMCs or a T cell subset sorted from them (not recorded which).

CDR3 sequence (DNA): TGCGCCAGCAGCCGCTTAGGGGTAACTAATGAAAAACTGTTTTTT. Its translation is CASSRLGVTNEKLFF. The rearrangement links TRBV4-1 to TRBJ1-4; perhaps TRBD1 as D (5 bases). CDR3 length equals 15 residues. Germline-derived CDR1 and CDR2 are MGHRA and YSYEKL. Trimming shortened V by 4 bases and J by 1 base, and 10 bases separated the two germline ends.